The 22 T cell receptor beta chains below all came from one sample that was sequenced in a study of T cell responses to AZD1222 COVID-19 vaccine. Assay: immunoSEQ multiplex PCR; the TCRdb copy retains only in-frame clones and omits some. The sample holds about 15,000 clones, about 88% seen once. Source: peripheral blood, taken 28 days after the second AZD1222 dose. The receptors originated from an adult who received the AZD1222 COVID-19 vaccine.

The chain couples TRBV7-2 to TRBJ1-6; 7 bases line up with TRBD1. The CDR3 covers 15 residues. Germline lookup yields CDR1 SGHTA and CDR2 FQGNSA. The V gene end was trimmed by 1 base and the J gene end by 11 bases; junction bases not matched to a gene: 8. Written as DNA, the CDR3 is TGTGCCAGCAGCTTAGGGACAGGAGGTGTGCCACCCCTCCACTTT. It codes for CASSLGTGGVPPLHF.

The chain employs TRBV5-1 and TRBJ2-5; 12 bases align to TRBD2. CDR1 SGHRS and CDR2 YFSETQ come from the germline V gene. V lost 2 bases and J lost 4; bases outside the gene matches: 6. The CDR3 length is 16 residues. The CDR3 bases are TGCGCCAGCAGCTTAGCGACTAGCGGGGGATTAGAGACCCAGTACTTC. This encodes CASSLATSGGLETQYF.

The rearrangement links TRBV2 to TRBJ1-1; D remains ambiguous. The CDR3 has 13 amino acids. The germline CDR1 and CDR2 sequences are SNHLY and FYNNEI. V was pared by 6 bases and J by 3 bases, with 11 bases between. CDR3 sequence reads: CASSVYTDTEAFF. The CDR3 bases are TGTGCCAGCAGCGTTTATACGGACACTGAAGCTTTCTTT.

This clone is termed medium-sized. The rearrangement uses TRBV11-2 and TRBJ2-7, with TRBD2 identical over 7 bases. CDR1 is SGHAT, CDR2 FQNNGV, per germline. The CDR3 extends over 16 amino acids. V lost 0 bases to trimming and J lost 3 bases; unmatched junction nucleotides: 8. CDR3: CASSLDFERGVYEQYF. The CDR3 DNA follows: TGTGCCAGCAGCTTAGATTTCGAGCGGGGTGTCTACGAGCAGTACTTC. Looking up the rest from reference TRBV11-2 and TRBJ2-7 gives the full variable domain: EAGVAQSPRYKIIEKRQSVAFWCNPISGHATLYWYQQILGQGPKLLIQFQNNGVVDDSQLPKDRFSAERLKGVDSTLKIQPAKLEDSAVYLCASSLDFERGVYEQYFGPGTRLTVT.

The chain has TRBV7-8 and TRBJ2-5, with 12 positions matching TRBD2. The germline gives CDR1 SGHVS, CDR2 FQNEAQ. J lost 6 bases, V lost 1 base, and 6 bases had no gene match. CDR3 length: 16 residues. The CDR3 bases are TGTGCCAGCAGCTTAGGTCTAGCGGGAGGGCCGAAGACCCAGTACTTC. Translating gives CASSLGLAGGPKTQYF. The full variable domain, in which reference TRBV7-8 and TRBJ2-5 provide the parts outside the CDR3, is GAGVSQSPRYKVAKRGQDVALRCDPISGHVSLFWYQQALGQGPEFLTYFQNEAQLDKSGLPSDRFFAERPEGSVSTLKIQRTQQEDSAVYLCASSLGLAGGPKTQYFGPGTRLLVL.

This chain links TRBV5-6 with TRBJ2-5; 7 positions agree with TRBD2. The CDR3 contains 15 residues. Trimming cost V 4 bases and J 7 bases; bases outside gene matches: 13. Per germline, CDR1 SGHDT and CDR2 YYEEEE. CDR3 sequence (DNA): TGTGCCAGCAGCGATAGCGTGGGAGGGCGTGGGACCCAGTACTTC. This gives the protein CASSDSVGGRGTQYF. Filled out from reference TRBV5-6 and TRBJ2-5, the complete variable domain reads DAGVTQSPTHLIKTRGQQVTLRCSPKSGHDTVSWYQQALGQGPQFIFQYYEEEERQRGNFPDRFSGHQFPNYSSELNVNALLLGDSALYLCASSDSVGGRGTQYFGPGTRLLVL.

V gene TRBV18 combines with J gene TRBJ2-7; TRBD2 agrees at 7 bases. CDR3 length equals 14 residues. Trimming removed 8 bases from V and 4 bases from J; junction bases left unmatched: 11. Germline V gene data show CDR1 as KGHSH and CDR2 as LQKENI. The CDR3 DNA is TGTGCCAGCGCTTTTGCGGGAGTTGGGTACGAGCAGTACTTC. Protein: CASAFAGVGYEQYF.

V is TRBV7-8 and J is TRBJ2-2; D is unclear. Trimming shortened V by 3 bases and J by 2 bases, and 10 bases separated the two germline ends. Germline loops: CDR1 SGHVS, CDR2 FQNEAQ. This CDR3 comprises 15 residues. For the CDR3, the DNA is TGTGCCAGCAGCTTGGTTAGGGTTAACACCGGGGAGCTGTTTTTT. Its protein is CASSLVRVNTGELFF.

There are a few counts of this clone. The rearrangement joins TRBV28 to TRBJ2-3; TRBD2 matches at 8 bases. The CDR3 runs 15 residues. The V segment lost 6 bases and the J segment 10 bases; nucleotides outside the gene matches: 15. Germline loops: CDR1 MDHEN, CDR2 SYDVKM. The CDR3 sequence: CASSPNPGLVSAQYF. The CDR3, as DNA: TGTGCCAGCAGCCCTAATCCGGGACTAGTGTCAGCGCAGTATTTT.

The CDR3 is CASSLRRAYNEQFF. CDR3 DNA: TGTGCCAGTAGCCTCCGACGGGCCTACAATGAGCAGTTCTTC. The chain joins TRBV19 to TRBJ2-1; D remains ambiguous. The CDR3 is 14 amino acids. Germline CDR1 is LNHDA and CDR2 is SQIVND (reference sequence). The germline V and J ends were trimmed by 6 bases and 2 bases, with 11 bases remaining between them.

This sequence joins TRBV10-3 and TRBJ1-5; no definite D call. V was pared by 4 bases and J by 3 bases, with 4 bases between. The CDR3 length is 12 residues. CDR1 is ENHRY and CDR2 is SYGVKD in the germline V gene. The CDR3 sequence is CAISGPNQPQHF. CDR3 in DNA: TGTGCCATCAGTGGACCCAATCAGCCCCAGCATTTT.

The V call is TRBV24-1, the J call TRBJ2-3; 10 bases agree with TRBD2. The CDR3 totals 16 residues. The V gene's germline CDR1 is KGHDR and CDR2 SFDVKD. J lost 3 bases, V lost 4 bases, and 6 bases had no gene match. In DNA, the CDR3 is TGTGCCACCAGTGACCCTAGCGGGGGCGGGACAGATACGCAGTATTTT. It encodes CATSDPSGGGTDTQYF.

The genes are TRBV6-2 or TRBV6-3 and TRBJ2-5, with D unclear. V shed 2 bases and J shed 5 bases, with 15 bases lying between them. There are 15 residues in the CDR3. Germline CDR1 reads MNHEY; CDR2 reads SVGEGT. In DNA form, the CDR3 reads TGTGCCAGCAGTTACGAGTCCCCTACGTGGGAGACCCAGTACTTC. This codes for CASSYESPTWETQYF.

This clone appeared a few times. CDR3 bases: TGTGCCAGCAGATGGCAGGGGACCGAAAGAAGGTATGGCTACACCTTC. It is translated as CASRWQGTERRYGYTF. This chain joins TRBV28 and TRBJ1-2; tentatively, D is TRBD1 (6 bases). With 6 bases removed from V and 5 bases from J, the gap between germline ends came to 22 bases. CDR1 MDHEN and CDR2 SYDVKM come from the germline V gene. The CDR3 sequence is 16 residues long.

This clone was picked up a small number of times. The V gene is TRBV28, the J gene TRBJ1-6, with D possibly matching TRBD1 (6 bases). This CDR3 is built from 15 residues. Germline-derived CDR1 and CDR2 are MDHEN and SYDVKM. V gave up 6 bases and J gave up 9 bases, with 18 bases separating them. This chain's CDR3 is CASRGPTGVRSPLHF. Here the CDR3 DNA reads TGTGCCAGCAGGGGACCGACAGGAGTACGTTCACCCCTCCACTTT. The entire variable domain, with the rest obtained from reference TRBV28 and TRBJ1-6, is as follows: DVKVTQSSRYLVKRTGEKVFLECVQDMDHENMFWYRQDPGLGLRLIYFSYDVKMKEKGDIPEGYSVSREKKERFSLILESASTNQTSMYLCASRGPTGVRSPLHFGNGTRLTVT.

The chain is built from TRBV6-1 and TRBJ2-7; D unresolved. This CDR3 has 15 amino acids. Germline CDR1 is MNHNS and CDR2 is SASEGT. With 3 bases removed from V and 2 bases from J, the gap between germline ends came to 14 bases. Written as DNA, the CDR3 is TGTGCCAGCAGTGACCCGACGGTTCCTCCCTACGAGCAGTACTTC. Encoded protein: CASSDPTVPPYEQYF.

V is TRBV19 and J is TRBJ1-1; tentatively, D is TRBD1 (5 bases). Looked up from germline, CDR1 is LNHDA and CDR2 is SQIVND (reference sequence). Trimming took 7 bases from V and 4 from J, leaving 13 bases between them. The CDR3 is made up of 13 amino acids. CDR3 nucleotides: TGTGCCAGTACGGACATCCGGGTCACTGAAGCTTTCTTT. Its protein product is CASTDIRVTEAFF.

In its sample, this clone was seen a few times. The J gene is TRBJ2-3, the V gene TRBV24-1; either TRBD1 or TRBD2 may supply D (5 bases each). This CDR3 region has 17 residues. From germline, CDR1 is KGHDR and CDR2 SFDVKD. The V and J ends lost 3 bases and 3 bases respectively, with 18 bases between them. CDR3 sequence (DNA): TGTGCCACCAGTGATCGCTTGCGAGGGGTGAATACAGATACGCAGTATTTT. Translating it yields CATSDRLRGVNTDTQYF.

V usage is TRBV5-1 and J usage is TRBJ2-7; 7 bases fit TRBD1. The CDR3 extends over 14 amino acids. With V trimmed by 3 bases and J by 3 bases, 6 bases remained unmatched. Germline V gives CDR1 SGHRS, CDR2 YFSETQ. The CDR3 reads CASSSPGQYYEQYF. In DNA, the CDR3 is TGCGCCAGCAGCTCACCGGGACAGTACTACGAGCAGTACTTC.

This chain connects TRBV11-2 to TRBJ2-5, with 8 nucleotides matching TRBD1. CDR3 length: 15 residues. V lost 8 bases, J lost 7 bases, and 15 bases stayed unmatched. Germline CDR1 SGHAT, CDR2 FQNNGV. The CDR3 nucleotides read TGTGCCAGCCGTGCCCCCGGGACAGGCTTAAGGACCCAGTACTTC. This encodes CASRAPGTGLRTQYF. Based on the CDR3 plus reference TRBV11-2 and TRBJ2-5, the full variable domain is EAGVAQSPRYKIIEKRQSVAFWCNPISGHATLYWYQQILGQGPKLLIQFQNNGVVDDSQLPKDRFSAERLKGVDSTLKIQPAKLEDSAVYLCASRAPGTGLRTQYFGPGTRLLVL.

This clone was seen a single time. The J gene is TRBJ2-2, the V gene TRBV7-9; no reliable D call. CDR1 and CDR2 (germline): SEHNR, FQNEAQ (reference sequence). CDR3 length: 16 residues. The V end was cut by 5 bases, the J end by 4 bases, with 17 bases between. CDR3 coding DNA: TGTGCCAGCAGCCCCGGATTGGGGTTCTTCACCGGGGAGCTGTTTTTT. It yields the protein CASSPGLGFFTGELFF.

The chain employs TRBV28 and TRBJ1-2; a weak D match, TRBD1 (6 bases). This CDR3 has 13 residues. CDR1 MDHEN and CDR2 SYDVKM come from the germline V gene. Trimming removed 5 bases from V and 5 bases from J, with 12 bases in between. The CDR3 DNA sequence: TGTGCCAGCAGTACAGGGTTGACTTATGGCTACACCTTC. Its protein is CASSTGLTYGYTF.